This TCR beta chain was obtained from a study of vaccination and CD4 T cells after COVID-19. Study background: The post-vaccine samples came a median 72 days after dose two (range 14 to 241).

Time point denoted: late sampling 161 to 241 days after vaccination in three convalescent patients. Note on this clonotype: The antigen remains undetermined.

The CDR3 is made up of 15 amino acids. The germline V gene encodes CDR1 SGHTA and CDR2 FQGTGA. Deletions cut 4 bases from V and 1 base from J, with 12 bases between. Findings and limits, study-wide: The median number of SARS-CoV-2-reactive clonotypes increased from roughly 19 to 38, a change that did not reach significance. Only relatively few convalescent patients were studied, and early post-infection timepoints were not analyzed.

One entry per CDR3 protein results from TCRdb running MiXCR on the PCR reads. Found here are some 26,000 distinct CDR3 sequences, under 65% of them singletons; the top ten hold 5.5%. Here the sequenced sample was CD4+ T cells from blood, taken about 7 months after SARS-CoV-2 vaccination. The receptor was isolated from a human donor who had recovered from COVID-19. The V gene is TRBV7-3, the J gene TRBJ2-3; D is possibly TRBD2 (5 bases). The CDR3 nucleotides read TGTGCCAGCAGCTACGGACTGGCGGGCACAGATACGCAGTATTTT. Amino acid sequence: CASSYGLAGTDTQYF.